This TCR beta chain is from a study of blood T cell repertoires in COVID-19. The assay was immunoSEQ multiplex PCR, and TCRdb's table has in-frame clones only and misses some. Of 120,000 to 150,000 clones listed, roughly 87% are singletons. V was clipped by 8 bases and J by 3 bases; unmatched bases: 7. Per the germline V gene, CDR1 is GTSNPN and CDR2 is SVGIG (reference sequence). There are 12 residues in the CDR3. Sequenced input: peripheral blood. The TCR was taken from a woman aged 50 to 60 with acute or convalescent COVID-19. The chain employs TRBV30 and TRBJ2-7, with 7 bases fitting TRBD2. CDR3 DNA: TGTGCCGGCGGGACTACGATCTACGAGCAGTACTTC. This encodes CAGGTTIYEQYF.